Listed below are T cell receptor beta chains from one sample, sequenced in a study of tumor and adjacent non-tumor tissue in lung cancer. TCRdb recomputed calls from the multiplex PCR reads with MiXCR, one row per CDR3 protein. The table has some 100,000 distinct CDR3 sequences, 55% to 65% seen once. Specimen: distant non-tumor lung tissue. All receptors come from a man between 25 and 39 years old with non-small cell lung cancer. Both conserved end residues are part of each CDR3. Fields, in order: J gene, D gene, V gene, clone size, CDR3 protein, CDR3 DNA. The D gene is left open where the match is weak. Expanded clones get a size class; other rows say once, few or many, or leave the size out.

>TRBJ2-5|NA|TRBV11-1|NA
CANNTDTYQETQYF
TGTGCCAACAACACCGACACGTACCAAGAGACCCAGTACTTC
>TRBJ2-1|NA|TRBV25-1|few
CASSLLGGNEQFF
TGTGCCAGCAGTCTCCTAGGGGGTAATGAGCAGTTCTTC
>TRBJ2-2|TRBD2|TRBV5-1|NA
CASTLGGGDTGELFF
TGCGCCAGCACCCTAGGTGGGGGGGACACCGGGGAGCTGTTTTTT
>TRBJ2-2|TRBD1|TRBV14|NA
CASSQYDRGVVGTGELFF
TGTGCCAGTAGCCAATACGACAGGGGCGTTGTAGGCACCGGGGAGCTGTTTTTT
>TRBJ2-7|NA|TRBV4-1|many
CASSQDRAYEQYF
TGCGCCAGCAGCCAAGACAGGGCCTACGAGCAGTACTTC
>TRBJ2-7|NA|TRBV20-1|NA
CSARPKTSGNSYEQYF
TGCAGTGCTAGACCCAAGACTAGTGGTAACTCCTACGAGCAGTACTTC
>TRBJ2-3|NA|TRBV28|NA
CPSSFLSGTDTQYF
TGTCCCAGCAGTTTTTTGTCAGGTACAGATACGCAGTATTTT
>TRBJ2-3|NA|TRBV11-2|NA
CASSLESGKLITDTQYF
TGTGCCAGCAGCTTAGAGTCTGGGAAGCTCATCACAGATACGCAGTATTTT
>TRBJ2-2|NA|TRBV20-1|NA
CSAIDPGRSGTGELFF
TGCAGTGCTATAGATCCGGGTAGGTCTGGGACCGGGGAGCTGTTTTTT
>TRBJ1-1|NA|TRBV5-1|NA
CASSPLATSDTEAFF
TGCGCCAGCAGCCCCTTAGCGACTTCGGACACAGAAGCTTTCTTT
>TRBJ2-3|NA|TRBV12-3/TRBV12-4|many
CASLGRLRDTQYF
TGTGCCAGCCTGGGACGGTTAAGGGATACGCAGTATTTT
>TRBJ2-7|NA|TRBV6-2/TRBV6-3|many
CASTSMAEQYF
TGTGCCAGCACCAGTATGGCCGAGCAGTACTTC
>TRBJ1-6|NA|TRBV11-3|NA
CASSLAVFGGSHIHF
TGTGCCAGCAGCCTTGCCGTTTTCGGCGGTTCACACATCCACTTT
>TRBJ1-4|NA|TRBV20-1|NA
CSARRLTGADNEKLFF
TGCAGTGCTAGACGCTTGACCGGGGCAGATAATGAAAAACTGTTTTTT
>TRBJ1-1|NA|TRBV30|many
CAWSVGLGTKEAFF
TGTGCCTGGAGTGTAGGTTTGGGGACAAAAGAGGCTTTCTTT
>TRBJ1-1|TRBD1|TRBV12-3/TRBV12-4|NA
CASRPTWDSEAFF
TGTGCCAGCAGGCCGACGTGGGACAGTGAAGCTTTCTTC
>TRBJ1-4|NA|TRBV5-1|few
CASSLGLGEKLFF
TGCGCCAGCAGCTTGGGACTAGGCGAAAAACTGTTTTTT
>TRBJ1-1|NA|TRBV20-1|many
CSAPMNTEAFF
TGCAGTGCTCCCATGAACACTGAAGCTTTCTTT
>TRBJ2-4|TRBD2|TRBV11-1|NA
CASGLGGANIQYF
TGTGCGAGCGGCCTGGGAGGGGCAAACATTCAGTACTTC
>TRBJ2-7|TRBD2|TRBV7-9|NA
CASSRTSRSYEQYF
TGTGCCAGCAGCCGGACTAGCAGGTCCTACGAGCAGTACTTC